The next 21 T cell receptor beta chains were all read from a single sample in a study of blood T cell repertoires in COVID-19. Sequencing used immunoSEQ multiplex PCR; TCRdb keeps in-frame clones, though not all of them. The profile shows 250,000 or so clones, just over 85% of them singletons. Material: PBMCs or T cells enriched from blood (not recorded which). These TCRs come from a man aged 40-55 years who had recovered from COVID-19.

CDR3 nucleotide sequence: TGTGCCAGCAGCGTAGTTGGACAGGGCGGGGATGGCTACACCTTC. It is translated as CASSVVGQGGDGYTF. The chain is built from TRBV9 and TRBJ1-2, with 8 bases lining up with TRBD1. CDR3 length: 15 amino acids. The junction had 7 bases not matched to a gene; V was cut back by 0 bases and J by 6 bases. CDR1 is SGDLS, CDR2 YYNGEE, per germline.

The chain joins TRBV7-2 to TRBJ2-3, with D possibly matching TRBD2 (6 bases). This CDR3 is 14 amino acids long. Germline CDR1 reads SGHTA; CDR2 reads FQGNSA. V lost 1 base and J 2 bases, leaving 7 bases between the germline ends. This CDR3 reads CASSLGGVTDTQYF. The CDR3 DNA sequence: TGTGCCAGCAGCTTAGGCGGGGTCACAGATACGCAGTATTTT.

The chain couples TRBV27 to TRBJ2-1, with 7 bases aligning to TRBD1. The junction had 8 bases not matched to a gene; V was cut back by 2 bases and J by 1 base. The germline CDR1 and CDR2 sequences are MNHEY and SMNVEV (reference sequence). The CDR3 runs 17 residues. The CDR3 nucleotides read TGTGCCAGCAGTTTAATCCCCAGCAGGGGGTCCTACAATGAGCAGTTCTTC. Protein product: CASSLIPSRGSYNEQFF.

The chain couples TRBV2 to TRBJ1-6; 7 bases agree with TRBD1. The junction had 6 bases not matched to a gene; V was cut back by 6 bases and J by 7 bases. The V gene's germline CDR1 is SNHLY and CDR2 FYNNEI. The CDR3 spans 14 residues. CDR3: CASRGQVGNSPLHF. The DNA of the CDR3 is TGTGCCAGCAGAGGACAGGTCGGCAATTCACCCCTCCACTTT. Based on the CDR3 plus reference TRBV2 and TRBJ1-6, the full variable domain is EPEVTQTPSHQVTQMGQEVILRCVPISNHLYFYWYRQILGQKVEFLVSFYNNEISEKSEIFDDQFSVERPDGSNFTLKIRSTKLEDSAMYFCASRGQVGNSPLHFGNGTRLTVT.

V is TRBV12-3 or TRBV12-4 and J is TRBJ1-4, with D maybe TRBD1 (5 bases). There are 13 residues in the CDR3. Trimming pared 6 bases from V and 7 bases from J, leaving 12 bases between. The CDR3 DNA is TGTGCCAGCAGGGCACCAGGGTCTGAAAAACTGTTTTTT. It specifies CASRAPGSEKLFF.

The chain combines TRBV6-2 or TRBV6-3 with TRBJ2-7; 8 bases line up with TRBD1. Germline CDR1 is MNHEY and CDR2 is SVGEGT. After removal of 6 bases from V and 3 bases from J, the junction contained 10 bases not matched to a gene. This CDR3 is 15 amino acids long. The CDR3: CASSRDRGQLYEQYF. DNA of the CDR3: TGTGCCAGCAGCCGTGACAGGGGACAGCTCTACGAGCAGTACTTC.

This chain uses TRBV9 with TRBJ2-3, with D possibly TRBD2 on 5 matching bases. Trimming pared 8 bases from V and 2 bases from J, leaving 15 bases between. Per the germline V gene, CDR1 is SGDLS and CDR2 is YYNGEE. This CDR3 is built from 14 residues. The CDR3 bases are TGTGCCAGTAGTCCTAGCAGATCCACAGATACGCAGTATTTT. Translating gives CASSPSRSTDTQYF. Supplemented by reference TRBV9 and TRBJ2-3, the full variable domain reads DSGVTQTPKHLITATGQRVTLRCSPRSGDLSVYWYQQSLDQGLQFLIQYYNGEERAKGNILERFSAQQFPDLHSELNLSSLELGDSALYFCASSPSRSTDTQYFGPGTRLTVL.

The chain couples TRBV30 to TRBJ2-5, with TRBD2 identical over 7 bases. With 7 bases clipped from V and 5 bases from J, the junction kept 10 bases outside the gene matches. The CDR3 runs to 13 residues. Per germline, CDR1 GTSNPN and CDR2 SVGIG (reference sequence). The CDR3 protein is CAYLLGGRETQYF. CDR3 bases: TGTGCCTATTTATTGGGGGGGAGGGAGACCCAGTACTTC.

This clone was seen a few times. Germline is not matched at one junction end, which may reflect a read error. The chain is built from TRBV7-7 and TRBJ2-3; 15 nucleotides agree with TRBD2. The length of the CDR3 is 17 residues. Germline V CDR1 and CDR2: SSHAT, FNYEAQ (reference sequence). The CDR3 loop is CASSRGLAGGFGDTQYF. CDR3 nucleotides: TGTGCTAGCAGTCGCGGACTAGCGGGGGGGTTCGGAGATACGCAGTATTTT.

The CDR3: CASSRQGAGDTQYF. CDR3 coding DNA: TGTGCCAGCAGTCGACAGGGGGCCGGTGATACGCAGTATTTT. The V and J genes are TRBV3-1 (or the pseudogene TRBV3-2) and TRBJ2-3; 10 bases are a match to TRBD1. The CDR3 loop spans 14 amino acids. V dropped 6 bases and J dropped 6; count of bases not matched to a gene: 6. Germline-derived CDR1 and CDR2 are LGHDT and YNNKEL (reference sequence).

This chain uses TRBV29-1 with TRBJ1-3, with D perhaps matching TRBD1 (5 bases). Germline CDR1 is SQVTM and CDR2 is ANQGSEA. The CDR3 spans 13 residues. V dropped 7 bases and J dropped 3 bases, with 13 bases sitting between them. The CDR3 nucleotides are TGCAGCGGGGGGAGGGCAGATGGAAACACCATATATTTT. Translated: CSGGRADGNTIYF. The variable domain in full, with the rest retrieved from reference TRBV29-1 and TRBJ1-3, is SAVISQKPSRDICQRGTSLTIQCQVDSQVTMMFWYRQQPGQSLTLIATANQGSEATYESGFVIDKFPISRPNLTFSTLTVSNMSPEDSSIYLCSGGRADGNTIYFGEGSWLTVV.

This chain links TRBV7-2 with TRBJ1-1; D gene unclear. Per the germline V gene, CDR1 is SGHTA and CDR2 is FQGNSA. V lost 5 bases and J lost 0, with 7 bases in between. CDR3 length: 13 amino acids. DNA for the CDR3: TGTGCCAGCAGCCGGGGTTTGAACACTGAAGCTTTCTTT. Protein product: CASSRGLNTEAFF.

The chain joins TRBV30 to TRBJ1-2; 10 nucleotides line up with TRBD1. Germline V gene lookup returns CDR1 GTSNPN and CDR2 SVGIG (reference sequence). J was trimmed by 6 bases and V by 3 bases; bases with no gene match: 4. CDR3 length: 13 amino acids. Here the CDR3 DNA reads TGTGCCTGGAGGCGACAGGGGGCGAATGGCTACACCTTC. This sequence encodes CAWRRQGANGYTF.

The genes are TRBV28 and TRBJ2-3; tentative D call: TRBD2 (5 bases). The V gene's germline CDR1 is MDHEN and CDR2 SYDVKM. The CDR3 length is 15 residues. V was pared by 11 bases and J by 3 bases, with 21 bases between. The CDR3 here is CASTGSPLKTDTQYF. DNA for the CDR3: TGTGCCTCCACGGGATCTCCACTAAAGACAGATACGCAGTATTTT.

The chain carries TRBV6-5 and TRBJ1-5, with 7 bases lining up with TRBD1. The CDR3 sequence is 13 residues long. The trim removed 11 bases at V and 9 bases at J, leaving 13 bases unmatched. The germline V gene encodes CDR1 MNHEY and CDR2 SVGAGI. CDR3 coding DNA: TGTGCCGTCAGGAGGGGGCTGGCGGGGCCCCAGCATTTT. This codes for CAVRRGLAGPQHF.

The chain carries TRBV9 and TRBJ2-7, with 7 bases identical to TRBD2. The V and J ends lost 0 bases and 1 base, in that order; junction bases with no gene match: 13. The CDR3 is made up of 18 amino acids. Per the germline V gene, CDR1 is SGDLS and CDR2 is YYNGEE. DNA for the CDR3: TGTGCCAGCAGCGTAGGGACTAGTGAACATCTAGGGTCCTACGAGCAGTACTTC. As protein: CASSVGTSEHLGSYEQYF.

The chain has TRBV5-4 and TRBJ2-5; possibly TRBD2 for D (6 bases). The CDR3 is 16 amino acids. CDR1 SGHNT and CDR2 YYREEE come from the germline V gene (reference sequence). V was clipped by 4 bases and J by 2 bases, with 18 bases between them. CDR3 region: CASSGRGGAGQETQYF. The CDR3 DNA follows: TGTGCCAGCAGCGGACGCGGAGGGGCCGGGCAAGAGACCCAGTACTTC.

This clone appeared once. In nucleotides, the CDR3 is TGTGCCAGCAGTTGGGGACAGGGTGCCTACGAGCAGTACTTC. It yields the protein CASSWGQGAYEQYF. The chain combines TRBV27 with TRBJ2-7; 9 bases are shared with TRBD1. This CDR3 is built from 14 residues. The germline gives CDR1 MNHEY, CDR2 SMNVEV (reference sequence). V shed 4 bases and J 2 bases; nucleotides not matched to a gene: 3.

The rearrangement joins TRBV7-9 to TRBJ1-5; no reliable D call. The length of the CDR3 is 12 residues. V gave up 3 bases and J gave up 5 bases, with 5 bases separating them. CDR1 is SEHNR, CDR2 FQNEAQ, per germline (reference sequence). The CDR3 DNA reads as TGTGCCAGCAGCTTCTCAGATCAGCCCCAGCATTTT. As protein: CASSFSDQPQHF.

The CDR3 loop is CASSLTGSAGGQYF. The CDR3 DNA follows: TGCGCCAGCAGCTTGACAGGCTCCGCGGGGGGCCAGTACTTC. V usage is TRBV5-1 and J usage is TRBJ2-5, with 8 bases matching TRBD2. The CDR3 spans 14 residues. Losses at the gene ends were 1 base for V and 10 bases for J; bases not matched to a gene: 9. Germline V gene sequence: CDR1 SGHRS, CDR2 YFSETQ.

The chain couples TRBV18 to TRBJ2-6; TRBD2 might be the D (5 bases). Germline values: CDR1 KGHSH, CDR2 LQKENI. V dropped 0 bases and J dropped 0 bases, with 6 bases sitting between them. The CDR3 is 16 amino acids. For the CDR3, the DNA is TGTGCCAGCTCACCACCCGGGAACTCTGGGGCCAACGTCCTGACTTTC. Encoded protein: CASSPPGNSGANVLTF.